This TCR beta chain was identified during a study of shared clonotypes between healthy human individuals. This clone came up a few times. CD8 cells classed as naive were CD45RO-negative and positively selected for CCR7, excluding terminally differentiated effector memory CD45RA+ cells. V was clipped by 5 bases and J by 3 bases, with 11 bases between them. Germline-derived CDR1 and CDR2 are MNHEY and SVGAGI. The CDR3 loop spans 13 amino acids. Sequencing used immunoSEQ multiplex PCR; TCRdb keeps in-frame clones, though not all of them. The table has about 680,000 clones, approximately 90% seen once. The sequenced sample consisted of naive CD8+ T cells sorted from blood. This clonotype was obtained from a man in his thirties or forties in good health. The chain employs TRBV6-5 and TRBJ2-7; D gene ambiguous. CDR3 loop: CASSDWYGYEQYF. The CDR3 bases are TGTGCCAGCAGTGATTGGTACGGCTACGAGCAGTACTTC.